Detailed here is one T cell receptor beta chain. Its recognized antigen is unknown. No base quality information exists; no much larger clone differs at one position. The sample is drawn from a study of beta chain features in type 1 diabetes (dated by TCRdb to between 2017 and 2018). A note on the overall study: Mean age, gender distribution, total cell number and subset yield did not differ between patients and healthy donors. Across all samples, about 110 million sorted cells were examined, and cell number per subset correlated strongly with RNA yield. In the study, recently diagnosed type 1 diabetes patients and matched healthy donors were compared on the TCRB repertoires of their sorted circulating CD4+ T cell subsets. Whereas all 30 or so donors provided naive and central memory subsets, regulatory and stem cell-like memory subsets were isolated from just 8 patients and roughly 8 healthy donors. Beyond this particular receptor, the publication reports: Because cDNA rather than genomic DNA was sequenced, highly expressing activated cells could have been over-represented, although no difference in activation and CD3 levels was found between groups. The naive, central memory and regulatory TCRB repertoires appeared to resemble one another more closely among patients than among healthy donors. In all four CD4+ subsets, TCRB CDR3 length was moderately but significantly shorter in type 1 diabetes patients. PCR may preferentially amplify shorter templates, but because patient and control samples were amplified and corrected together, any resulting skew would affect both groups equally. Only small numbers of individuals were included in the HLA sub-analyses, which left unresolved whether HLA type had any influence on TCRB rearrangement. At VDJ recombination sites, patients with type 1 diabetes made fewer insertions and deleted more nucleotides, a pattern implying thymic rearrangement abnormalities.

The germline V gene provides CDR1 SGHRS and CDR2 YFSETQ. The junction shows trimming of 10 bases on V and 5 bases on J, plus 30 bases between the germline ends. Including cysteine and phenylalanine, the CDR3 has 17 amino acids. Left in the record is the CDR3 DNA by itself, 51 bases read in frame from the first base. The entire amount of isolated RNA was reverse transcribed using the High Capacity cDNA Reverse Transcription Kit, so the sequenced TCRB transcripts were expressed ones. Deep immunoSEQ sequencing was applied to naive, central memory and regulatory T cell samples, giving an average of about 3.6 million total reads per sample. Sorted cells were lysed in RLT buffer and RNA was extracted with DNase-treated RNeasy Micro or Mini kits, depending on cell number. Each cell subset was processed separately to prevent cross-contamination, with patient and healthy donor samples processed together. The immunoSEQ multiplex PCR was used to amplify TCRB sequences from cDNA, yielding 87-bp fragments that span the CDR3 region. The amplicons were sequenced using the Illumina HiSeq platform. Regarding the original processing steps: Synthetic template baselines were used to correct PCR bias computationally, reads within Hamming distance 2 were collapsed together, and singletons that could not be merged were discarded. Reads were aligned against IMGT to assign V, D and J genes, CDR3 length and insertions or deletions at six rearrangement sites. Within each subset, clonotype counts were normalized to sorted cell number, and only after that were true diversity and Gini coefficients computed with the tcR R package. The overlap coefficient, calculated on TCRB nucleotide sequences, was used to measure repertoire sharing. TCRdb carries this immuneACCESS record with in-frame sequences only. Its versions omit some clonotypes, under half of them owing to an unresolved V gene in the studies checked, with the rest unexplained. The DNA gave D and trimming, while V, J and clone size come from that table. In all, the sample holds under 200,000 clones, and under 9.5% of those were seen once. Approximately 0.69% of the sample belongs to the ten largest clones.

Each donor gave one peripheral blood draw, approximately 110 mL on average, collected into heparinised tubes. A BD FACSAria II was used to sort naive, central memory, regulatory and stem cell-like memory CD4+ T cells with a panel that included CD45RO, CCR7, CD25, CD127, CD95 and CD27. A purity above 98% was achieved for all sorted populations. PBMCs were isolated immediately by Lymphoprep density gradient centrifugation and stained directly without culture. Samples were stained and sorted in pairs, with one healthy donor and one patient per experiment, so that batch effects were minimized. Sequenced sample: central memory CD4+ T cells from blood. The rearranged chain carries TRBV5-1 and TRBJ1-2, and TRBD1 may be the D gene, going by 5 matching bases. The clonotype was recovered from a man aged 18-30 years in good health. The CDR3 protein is CAGASNPREGLKYGYTF. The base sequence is TGCGCCGGCGCGTCAAACCCCCGGGAGGGGCTAAAGTATGGCTACACCTTC.